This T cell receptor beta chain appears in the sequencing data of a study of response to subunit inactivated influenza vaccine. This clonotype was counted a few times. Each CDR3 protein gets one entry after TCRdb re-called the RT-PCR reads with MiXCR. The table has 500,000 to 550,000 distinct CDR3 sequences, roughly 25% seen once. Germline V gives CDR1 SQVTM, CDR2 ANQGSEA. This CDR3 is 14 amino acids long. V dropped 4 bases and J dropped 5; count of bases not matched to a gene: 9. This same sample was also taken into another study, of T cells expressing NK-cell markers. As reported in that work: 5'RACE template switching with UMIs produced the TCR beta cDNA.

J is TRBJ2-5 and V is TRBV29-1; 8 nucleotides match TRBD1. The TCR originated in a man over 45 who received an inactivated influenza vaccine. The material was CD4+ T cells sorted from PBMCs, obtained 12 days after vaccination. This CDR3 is CSVVTGGRGETQYF. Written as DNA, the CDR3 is TGCAGCGTTGTAACAGGGGGGCGCGGGGAGACCCAGTACTTC.